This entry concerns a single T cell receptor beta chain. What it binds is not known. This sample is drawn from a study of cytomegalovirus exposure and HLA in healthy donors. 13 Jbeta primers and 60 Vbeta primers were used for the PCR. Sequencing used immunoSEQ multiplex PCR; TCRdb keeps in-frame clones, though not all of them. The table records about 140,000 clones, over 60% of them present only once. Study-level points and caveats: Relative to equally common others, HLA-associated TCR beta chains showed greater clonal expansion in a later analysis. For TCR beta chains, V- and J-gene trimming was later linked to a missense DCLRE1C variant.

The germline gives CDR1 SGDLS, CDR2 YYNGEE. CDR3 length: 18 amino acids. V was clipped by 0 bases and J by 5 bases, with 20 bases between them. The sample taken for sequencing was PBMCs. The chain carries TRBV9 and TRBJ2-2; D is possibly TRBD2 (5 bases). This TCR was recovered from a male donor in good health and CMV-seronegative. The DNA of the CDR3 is TGTGCCAGCAGCGTAGCTAGGACCAGCGGAGAGGAGACCGGGGAGCTGTTTTTT. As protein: CASSVARTSGEETGELFF.